The TCR beta chain under discussion was sequenced for a study of T-cell reconstitution after alpha-beta-depleted transplantation in children (dated by TCRdb to 2016 to 2018). Study-level background: T-cell immune reconstitution after TCRalphabeta/CD19-depleted allogeneic hematopoietic cell transplantation in children was quantitatively tracked in the study by means of TCR repertoire profiling.

There are 14 amino acids in the CDR3, from cysteine to phenylalanine inclusive. The DNA shown is the 42-base CDR3, in frame from base 1. The germline ends are 8 bases apart after V is trimmed by 5 bases and J by 0 bases. The germline V gene supplies CDR1 MGHDK and CDR2 SYGVNS. This clonotype showed up just a few times. Which antigen it targets is not known. No base qualities exist here, and no much larger clone lies one base off it. Study-wide conclusions, independent of this receptor: Over subsequent months, a decline in hyperexpanded clone frequencies was noted, and after one year, T-cell counts and TCRbeta diversity were mostly ascribed to newly produced T cells. The high TCRbeta diversity at day 60 in some patients was ascribed to recipient T cells and intrathymic progenitors that had survived conditioning. About two months after transplant, the apparently early recovery of alphabetaT-cell counts reportedly depended on just several hundred clones that had expanded rapidly and came from non-depleted graft cells.

The library was produced with PCR. Data came from an Illumina HiSeq 2500. TCR library preparation used molecular barcoding, with unique molecular identifiers applied to normalize quantification of the TCRbeta repertoire. The raw public data were reprocessed by TCRdb itself: fastp quality trimming at Q25, MiXCR clonotype calling, in-frame beta chains only. Every CDR3 protein is listed once, alongside the most common genes and DNA of its rows. The sample table holds 700,000 to 950,000 distinct CDR3 sequences, of which approximately 15% were seen once. Approximately 5% of the sample rests with the top ten. This sample's treatment or condition label indicates: allogeneic hematopoietic cell transplantation with graft depleted of TCRalphabeta T cells and CD19 B cells. TCRalphabeta/CD19-depleted allogeneic hematopoietic cell grafts were given to the transplant recipients, all of whom were children.

The sequenced sample was PBMCs, mostly from graft donor cells, obtained 360 days after TCRalphabeta/CD19-depleted stem cell transplant. The TCR sequence derives from a male patient aged 5 to 17 who had a stem cell transplant for acute lymphoblastic leukemia, so the T cells may come from the graft donor. Recombination linked TRBV25-1 to TRBJ2-1, with no reliable assignment of the D segment. The CDR3 protein is CASSPIRSYNEQFF. The nucleotides are TGTGCCAGCAGTCCTATTCGCTCCTACAATGAGCAGTTCTTC.